This T cell receptor beta chain originates from a study of blood T cell repertoires in COVID-19. As regards this clone: Additional DNA sequences in this sample encode the identical CDR3.

Using immunoSEQ multiplex PCR, the repertoire was profiled, and TCRdb retains in-frame clones only, with some absent. The data contain around 160,000 clones, about nine tenths of them singletons. Germline V lookup: CDR1 SQVTM, CDR2 ANQGSEA. This CDR3 has 13 residues. V shed 1 base, J shed 2 bases, and the junction held 2 bases outside the gene matches. Participants were placed into cohorts based on the clinical history they reported. Participants classified as exposed had met a COVID-19 case within 2 weeks before study entry. Material for sequencing was PBMCs or T cells enriched from blood (not recorded which). The rearrangement uses TRBV29-1 and TRBJ2-7; 7 bases are a match to TRBD2. This clonotype was sampled from a woman aged 40 to 50 who had been exposed to COVID-19. CDR3 amino acids: CSVEGGGAYEQYF. CDR3 DNA sequence: TGCAGCGTTGAAGGGGGGGGAGCCTACGAGCAGTACTTC.